This T cell receptor (beta chain) was profiled in a study of blood T cell repertoires in COVID-19. Study-wide background: Italy, Spain and the United States were the sources of the convalescent and acute COVID-19 samples. PBMCs, B-cell-depleted T cells, or T cells were the source of the cDNA or gDNA that made up the material.

Source study methods: Amplification of reference gene primers provided the estimated nucleated cell counts. TCRdb's table, derived via immunoSEQ multiplex PCR, lists solely in-frame clones and lacks some. D and trimming come from the DNA, and the V and J calls and clone size come from that table. This repertoire shows about 180,000 clones, about 83% found once; its top ten account for 1.5% to 1.7%. V trimming: 2 bases; J trimming: 6 bases; junction bases outside the gene matches: 5. The CDR3 length is 16 residues. Looked up from germline, CDR1 is MNHEY and CDR2 is SMNVEV (reference sequence). This chain joins TRBV27 and TRBJ2-7, with 15 nucleotides matching TRBD2. Sequenced material: peripheral blood. The TCR comes from a human donor in a cohort sampled during active COVID-19. The CDR3 DNA sequence: TGTGCCAGCAGTTTAGTCGGGACTAGCGGGAGGAGCGAGCAGTACTTC. Its protein product is CASSLVGTSGRSEQYF.